These 22 T cell receptor beta chains were all obtained from the same sample, sequenced in a study of blood T cells in healthy people across ages (dated by TCRdb to 2014 to 2015). Library preparation employed 5' RACE. Sequencing relied on an Illumina HiSeq 2500. A second PCR of roughly 6 to 12 cycles was performed with a sample-barcoded 5' primer and a J-beta primer mix. The raw public reads went through TCRdb reprocessing: fastp at Q25, MiXCR clone calling, in-frame beta chains kept. Entries are consolidated by CDR3 protein sequence, retaining the most common genes and DNA. A total of 800,000 to 950,000 distinct CDR3 sequences appear in this sample, around 29% of them only once. The ten most abundant clones make up roughly 10% of the sample. Separately, the same data were catalogued under a study of T cells of mothers and their children.

The sequencing input was blood. These TCRs come from a middle-aged woman in good health.

The chain carries TRBV27 and TRBJ2-1, with TRBD2 identical over 7 bases. Trimming cost V 0 bases and J 5 bases; bases outside gene matches: 4. Germline assignment: CDR1 MNHEY and CDR2 SMNVEV (reference sequence). This CDR3 is 15 amino acids long. Written as DNA, the CDR3 is TGTGCCAGCAGTTTATCGCTGGGAGGGCACAATGAGCAGTTCTTC. This translates into CASSLSLGGHNEQFF.

The chain uses TRBV9 and TRBJ2-1; either TRBD1 or TRBD2 may supply D (5 bases each). V was cut by 2 bases and J by 13 bases, with 16 bases left in between. This CDR3 has 13 residues. CDR1 and CDR2 from the germline V gene are SGDLS and YYNGEE. CDR3 DNA: TGTGCCAGCAGCGTGGGACGGGGAGACGGTCAGTTCTTC. Amino acids: CASSVGRGDGQFF.

V gene TRBV5-1 combines with J gene TRBJ1-4; 9 bases match TRBD1. The CDR3 totals 14 residues. CDR1 SGHRS and CDR2 YFSETQ come from the germline V gene. V trimming: 4 bases; J trimming: 2 bases; junction bases outside the gene matches: 0. CDR3: CASSGQGTNEKLFF. CDR3 DNA: TGCGCCAGCAGCGGACAGGGGACTAATGAAAAACTGTTTTTT.

This clonotype was seen many times. The rearrangement links TRBV20-1 to TRBJ2-3, with D hard to call. The CDR3 has 14 amino acids. The germline CDR1 and CDR2 sequences are DFQATT and SNEGSKA (reference sequence). Deletions cut 3 bases from V and 1 base from J, with 11 bases between. The CDR3 coding sequence is TGCAGTGCTAGTTTGGGGTTTGGCACAGATACGCAGTATTTT. It translates to CSASLGFGTDTQYF.

J is TRBJ1-4 and V is TRBV27, with TRBD1 matching 11 bases. Germline V lookup: CDR1 MNHEY, CDR2 SMNVEV (reference sequence). The junction had 5 bases not matched to a gene; V was cut back by 7 bases and J by 7 bases. The CDR3 is 14 amino acids. The CDR3: CASKLGTGGEKLFF. The CDR3 nucleotides are TGTGCCAGCAAACTCGGGACAGGGGGTGAAAAACTGTTTTTT.

Points on this clonotype: Sequence at one end of the junction differs from germline and may be a read error. The chain joins TRBV12-3 or TRBV12-4 to TRBJ2-3, with 12 positions matching TRBD2. CDR3 length equals 15 residues. Here the CDR3 reads CASSLGLAGADAQYF. The CDR3 DNA reads as TGTGCCAGCAGCTTGGGACTAGCGGGCGCAGATGCGCAGTATTTT.

This clonotype was observed at least ten times. The chain employs TRBV9 and TRBJ2-7, with D perhaps matching TRBD1 or TRBD2 (6 bases each). V was clipped by 3 bases and J by 6 bases, with 16 bases between them. The germline CDR1 and CDR2 sequences are SGDLS and YYNGEE. The CDR3 contains 14 residues. In DNA, the CDR3 is TGTGCCAGCAGCGCGGGGGCGGGCGTGTTCGAGCAGTACTTC. As protein: CASSAGAGVFEQYF.

In its sample, this clonotype was seen many times. The CDR3 loop reads CASSETGQGGRQETQYF. DNA for the CDR3: TGTGCCAGCAGTGAAACAGGACAGGGCGGTCGACAAGAGACCCAGTACTTC. This sequence joins TRBV25-1 and TRBJ2-5; 8 bases are a match to TRBD1. CDR1 is MGHDK and CDR2 is SYGVNS in the germline V gene. J lost 2 bases, V lost 2 bases, and 10 bases had no gene match. This CDR3 comprises 17 residues.

This clonotype occurred a few times. The rearrangement joins TRBV5-4 to TRBJ2-5; D possibly corresponds to TRBD2 (5 bases). V was pared by 4 bases and J by 9 bases, with 10 bases between. The CDR3 consists of 11 residues. Looked up from germline, CDR1 is SGHNT and CDR2 is YYREEE (reference sequence). The CDR3 DNA sequence: TGTGCCAGCAGCCAGGAGGAGGCCCAGTACTTC. It yields the protein CASSQEEAQYF.

A note on this clonotype: This clone may be a read error of a much larger clone one base away. V gene TRBV12-3 or TRBV12-4 combines with J gene TRBJ2-3, with unresolved D. This CDR3 is 14 amino acids long. The CDR3 here is CAGSLVQPTDTQYF. Here the CDR3 DNA reads TGTGCCGGCAGTTTAGTACAGCCCACAGATACGCAGTATTTT.

This clonotype was seen more than once but under ten times. CDR3 sequence reads: CASSPSAPLAGRYNEQFF. In nucleotides, the CDR3 is TGTGCCAGCAGCCCCAGTGCCCCACTAGCGGGGCGCTACAATGAGCAGTTCTTC. J is TRBJ2-1 and V is TRBV9; TRBD2 aligns across 10 bases. CDR1 SGDLS and CDR2 YYNGEE come from the germline V gene. The CDR3 length is 18 residues. With 4 bases clipped from V and 3 bases from J, the junction kept 13 bases outside the gene matches.

The rearrangement joins TRBV18 to TRBJ2-2; a weak D match, TRBD1 (5 bases). Trimming removed 2 bases from V and 0 bases from J, with 7 bases in between. Looked up from germline, CDR1 is KGHSH and CDR2 is LQKENI. The CDR3 spans 15 residues. The CDR3 DNA is TGTGCCAGCTCACCAGGGGCCACGAACACCGGGGAGCTGTTTTTT. It translates to CASSPGATNTGELFF.

The rearrangement links TRBV5-1 to TRBJ2-1; 10 bases are shared with TRBD2. Looked up from germline, CDR1 is SGHRS and CDR2 is YFSETQ. This CDR3 is 17 amino acids long. The trim removed 0 bases at V and 8 bases at J, leaving 11 bases unmatched. CDR3 in DNA: TGCGCCAGCAGCTTGGTGGTGCTAGCGGGGGCAGGTTATGAGCAGTTCTTC. Its protein is CASSLVVLAGAGYEQFF.

This clonotype has a handful of counts. A junction end diverges from the germline sequence, so it may reflect a read error. The chain employs TRBV5-1 and TRBJ2-6; perhaps TRBD1 as D (6 bases). Germline CDR1 reads SGHRS; CDR2 reads YFSETQ. The length of the CDR3 is 22 residues. CDR3 sequence: CASFPSLVGTLTPSSEANVLTF. The CDR3 DNA is TGCGCCAGCTTCCCCAGCTTGGTGGGGACACTGACGCCAAGCTCTGAGGCCAACGTCCTGACTTTC. The complete variable domain, with remaining parts taken from reference TRBV5-1 and TRBJ2-6, reads KAGVTQTPRYLIKTRGQQVTLSCSPISGHRSVSWYQQTPGQGLQFLFEYFSETQRNKGNFPGRFSGRQFSNSRSEMNVSTLELGDSALYLCASFPSLVGTLTPSSEANVLTFGAGSRLTVL.

The V and J genes are TRBV5-1 and TRBJ1-4, with D perhaps TRBD1 (6 bases). V shed 2 bases and J shed 7 bases, with 15 bases lying between them. Germline V gene lookup returns CDR1 SGHRS and CDR2 YFSETQ. This CDR3 spans 15 amino acids. CDR3 sequence (DNA): TGCGCCAGCAGCTTCGCACAGGGAGGTACTGAAAAACTGTTTTTT. It yields the protein CASSFAQGGTEKLFF.

The V call is TRBV5-1, the J call TRBJ2-5, with TRBD1 matching over 9 bases. The CDR3 runs 15 residues. Per the germline V gene, CDR1 is SGHRS and CDR2 is YFSETQ. J gave up 7 bases and V 7 bases, and 14 bases lay outside the gene matches. This CDR3 is CASQEGGQGFVTQYF. DNA of the CDR3: TGCGCCAGCCAGGAAGGGGGACAGGGATTCGTGACCCAGTACTTC.

A note on this clonotype: This may stem from a read error, because a much larger clone lies one nucleotide away. The J gene is TRBJ1-6, the V gene TRBV12-3 or TRBV12-4; tentatively, D is TRBD1 (5 bases). This CDR3 is built from 14 residues. The CDR3 reads CAGREGRRNSPLHF. The CDR3 nucleotides read TGTGCCGGCAGGGAGGGCAGGAGGAATTCACCCCTCCACTTT.

This clonotype was counted a single time. The rearrangement links TRBV18 to TRBJ1-2, with 7 bases matching TRBD1. This CDR3 contains 16 residues. Trimming cost V 5 bases and J 4 bases; bases outside gene matches: 13. The germline gives CDR1 KGHSH, CDR2 LQKENI. The CDR3 region is CASSRGPRTGPYGYTF. The CDR3 region has the DNA TGTGCCAGCTCAAGGGGACCTCGGACAGGACCCTATGGCTACACCTTC.

This clonotype was observed a handful of times. The V and J genes are TRBV7-3 and TRBJ2-5; D uncertain. V shed 7 bases and J shed 5 bases, with 8 bases lying between them. This CDR3 spans 11 amino acids. The germline CDR1 and CDR2 sequences are SGHTA and FQGTGA. The CDR3 loop reads CASTHPETQYF. In DNA, the CDR3 is TGTGCCAGCACACACCCCGAGACCCAGTACTTC. Based on the CDR3 plus reference TRBV7-3 and TRBJ2-5, the full variable domain is GAGVSQTPSNKVTEKGKYVELRCDPISGHTALYWYRQSLGQGPEFLIYFQGTGAADDSGLPNDRFFAVRPEGSVSTLKIQRTERGDSAVYLCASTHPETQYFGPGTRLLVL.

This clonotype was picked up many times. The chain combines TRBV11-3 with TRBJ1-1, with 9 nucleotides matching TRBD1. The V gene end was trimmed by 6 bases and the J gene end by 4 bases; junction bases not matched to a gene: 6. This CDR3 is 14 amino acids long. Germline V gene data show CDR1 as SGHNT and CDR2 as YENEEA. CDR3 residues: CASSTGGASTEAFF. Here the CDR3 DNA reads TGTGCCAGCAGTACAGGGGGCGCATCCACTGAAGCTTTCTTT.

A note on this clonotype: This may arise from a read error, as a much more abundant clone is one base away. The chain joins TRBV5-5 to TRBJ2-7; 8 nucleotides line up with TRBD1. The CDR3 consists of 13 residues. Germline-derived CDR1 and CDR2 are SGHKS and YYEKEE (reference sequence). The CDR3 nucleotides are TGTGCCAGCAGCACCCGACAGGGGCGCGAGCAGAACTTC. Translating gives CASSTRQGREQNF.

In this sample, this clonotype turned up many times. The rearrangement joins TRBV20-1 to TRBJ2-7; D is unresolved. Trimming removed 3 bases from V and 2 bases from J, with 14 bases in between. There are 14 residues in the CDR3. The germline V gene has CDR1 DFQATT and CDR2 SNEGSKA (reference sequence). The CDR3 nucleotides read TGCAGTGCTAGCGACCGATCGGCAGCCTACGAGCAGTACTTC. Its translation is CSASDRSAAYEQYF.